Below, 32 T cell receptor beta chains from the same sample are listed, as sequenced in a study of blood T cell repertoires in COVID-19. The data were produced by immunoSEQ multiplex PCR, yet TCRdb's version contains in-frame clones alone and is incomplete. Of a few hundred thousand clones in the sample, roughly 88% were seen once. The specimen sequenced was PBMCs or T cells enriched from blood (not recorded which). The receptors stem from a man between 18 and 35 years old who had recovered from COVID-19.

The CDR3 sequence is CSVEGGQGRSYNEQFF. CDR3 in DNA: TGCAGCGTTGAAGGGGGACAGGGGAGGTCCTACAATGAGCAGTTCTTC. This chain uses TRBV29-1 with TRBJ2-1, with 10 bases fitting TRBD1. With V trimmed by 1 base and J by 1 base, 4 bases remained unmatched. In germline, CDR1 is SQVTM, CDR2 ANQGSEA. This CDR3 comprises 16 residues.

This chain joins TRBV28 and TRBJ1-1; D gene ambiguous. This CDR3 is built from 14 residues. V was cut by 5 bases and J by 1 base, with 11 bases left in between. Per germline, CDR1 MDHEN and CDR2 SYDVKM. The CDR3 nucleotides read TGTGCCAGCAGTGAACCATCAGGGAACACTGAAGCTTTCTTT. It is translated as CASSEPSGNTEAFF.

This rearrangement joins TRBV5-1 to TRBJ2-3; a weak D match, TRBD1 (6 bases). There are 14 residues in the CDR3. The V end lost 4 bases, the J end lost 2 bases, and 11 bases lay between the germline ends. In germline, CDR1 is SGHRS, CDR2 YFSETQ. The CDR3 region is CASSPGQITDTQYF. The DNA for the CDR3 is TGCGCCAGCAGCCCAGGACAGATCACAGATACGCAGTATTTT.

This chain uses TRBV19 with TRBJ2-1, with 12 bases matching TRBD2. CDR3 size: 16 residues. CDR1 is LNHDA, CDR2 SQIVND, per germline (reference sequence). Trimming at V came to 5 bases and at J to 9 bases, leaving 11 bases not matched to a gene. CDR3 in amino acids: CASSALAGGGRSEQFF. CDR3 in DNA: TGTGCCAGTAGTGCGCTAGCGGGAGGGGGGAGAAGTGAGCAGTTCTTC.

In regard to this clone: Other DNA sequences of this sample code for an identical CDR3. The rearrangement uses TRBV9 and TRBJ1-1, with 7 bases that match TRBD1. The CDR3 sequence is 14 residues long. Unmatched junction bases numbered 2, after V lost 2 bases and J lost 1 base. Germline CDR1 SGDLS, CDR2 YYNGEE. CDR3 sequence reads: CASSVGQKNTEAFF. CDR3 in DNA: TGTGCCAGCAGCGTGGGACAGAAGAACACTGAAGCTTTCTTT.

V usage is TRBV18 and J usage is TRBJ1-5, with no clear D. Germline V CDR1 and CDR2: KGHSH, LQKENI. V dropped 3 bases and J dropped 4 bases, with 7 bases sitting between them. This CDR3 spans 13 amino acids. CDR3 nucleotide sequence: TGTGCCAGCTCACCGGCCTTAAATCAGCCCCAGCATTTT. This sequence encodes CASSPALNQPQHF. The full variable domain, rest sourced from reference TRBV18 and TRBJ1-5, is NAGVMQNPRHLVRRRGQEARLRCSPMKGHSHVYWYRQLPEEGLKFMVYLQKENIIDESGMPKERFSAEFPKEGPSILRIQQVVRGDSAAYFCASSPALNQPQHFGDGTRLSIL.

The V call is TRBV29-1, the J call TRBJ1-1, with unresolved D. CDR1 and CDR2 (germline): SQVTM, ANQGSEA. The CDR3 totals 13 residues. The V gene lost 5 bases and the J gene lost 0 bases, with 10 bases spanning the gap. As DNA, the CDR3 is TGCAGCGTTTTCCCGGGGATGAACACTGAAGCTTTCTTT. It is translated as CSVFPGMNTEAFF.

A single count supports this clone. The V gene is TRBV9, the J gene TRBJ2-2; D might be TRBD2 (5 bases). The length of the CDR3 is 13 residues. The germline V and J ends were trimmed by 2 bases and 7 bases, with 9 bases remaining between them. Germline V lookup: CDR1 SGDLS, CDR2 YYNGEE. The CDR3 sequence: CASSVAGRGELFF. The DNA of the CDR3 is TGTGCCAGCAGCGTCGCGGGTCGCGGGGAGCTGTTTTTT. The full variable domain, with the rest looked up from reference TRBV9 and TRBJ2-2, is DSGVTQTPKHLITATGQRVTLRCSPRSGDLSVYWYQQSLDQGLQFLIQYYNGEERAKGNILERFSAQQFPDLHSELNLSSLELGDSALYFCASSVAGRGELFFGEGSRLTVL.

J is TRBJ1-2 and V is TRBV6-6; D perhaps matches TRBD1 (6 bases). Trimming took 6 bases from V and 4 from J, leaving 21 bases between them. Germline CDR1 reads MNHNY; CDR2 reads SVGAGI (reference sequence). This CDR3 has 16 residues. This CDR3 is CASSVAGGGLSYGYTF. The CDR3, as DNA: TGTGCCAGCAGCGTGGCGGGCGGGGGGCTTAGCTATGGCTACACCTTC.

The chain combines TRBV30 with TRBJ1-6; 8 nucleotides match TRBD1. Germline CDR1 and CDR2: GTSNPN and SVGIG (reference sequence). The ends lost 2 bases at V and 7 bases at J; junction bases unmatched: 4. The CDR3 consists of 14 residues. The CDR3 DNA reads TGTGCCTGGAGTTTGGACAGGGAAAATTCACCCCTCCACTTT. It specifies CAWSLDRENSPLHF.

Written as DNA, the CDR3 is TGTGCCAGCAGCCTTAGCCACCGGGACAGAGACAATGAGCAGTTCTTC. Residues: CASSLSHRDRDNEQFF. This sequence joins TRBV4-2 and TRBJ2-1; 7 bases match TRBD1. This CDR3 has 16 amino acids. The junction had 11 bases not matched to a gene; V was cut back by 4 bases and J by 5 bases. CDR1 LGHNA and CDR2 YNFKEQ come from the germline V gene.

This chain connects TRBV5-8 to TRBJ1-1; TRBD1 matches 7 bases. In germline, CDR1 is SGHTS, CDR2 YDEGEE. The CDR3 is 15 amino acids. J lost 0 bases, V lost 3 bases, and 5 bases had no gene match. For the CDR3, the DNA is TGTGCCAGCAGCTGGGGACAGCGAGTGAACACTGAAGCTTTCTTT. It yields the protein CASSWGQRVNTEAFF. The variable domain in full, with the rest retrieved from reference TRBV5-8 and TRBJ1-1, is EAGVTQSPTHLIKTRGQQATLRCSPISGHTSVYWYQQALGLGLQFLLWYDEGEERNRGNFPPRFSGRQFPNYSSELNVNALELEDSALYLCASSWGQRVNTEAFFGQGTRLTVV.

CDR3 loop: CASSAGGGNQPQHF. CDR3 in DNA: TGTGCCAGCAGCGCCGGCGGGGGCAATCAGCCCCAGCATTTT. The gene calls are TRBV25-1 and TRBJ1-5; D unclear. Germline V gene lookup returns CDR1 MGHDK and CDR2 SYGVNS. Trimming took off 6 bases at V and 2 bases at J, with 11 bases between the two ends. This CDR3 has 14 amino acids. The full variable domain, in which reference TRBV25-1 and TRBJ1-5 provide the parts outside the CDR3, is EADIYQTPRYLVIGTGKKITLECSQTMGHDKMYWYQQDPGMELHLIHYSYGVNSTEKGDLSSESTVSRIRTEHFPLTLESARPSHTSQYLCASSAGGGNQPQHFGDGTRLSIL.

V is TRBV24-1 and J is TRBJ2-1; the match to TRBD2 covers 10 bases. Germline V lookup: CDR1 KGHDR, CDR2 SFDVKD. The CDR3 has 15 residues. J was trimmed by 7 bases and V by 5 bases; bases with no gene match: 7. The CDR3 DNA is TGTGCCACCAGTGTACCCCTAGCGGGAGTGAATGAGCAGTTCTTC. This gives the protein CATSVPLAGVNEQFF.

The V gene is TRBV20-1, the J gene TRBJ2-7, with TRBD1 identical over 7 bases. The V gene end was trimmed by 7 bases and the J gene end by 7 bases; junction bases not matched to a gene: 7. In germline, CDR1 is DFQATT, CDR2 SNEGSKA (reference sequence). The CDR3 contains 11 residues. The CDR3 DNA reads TGCAGTGTTCCTGCAGGGGGTGAGCAGTACTTC. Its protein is CSVPAGGEQYF.

The DNA for the CDR3 is TGTGCCAGCCGGGACACCTACTACTATGGCTACACCTTC. Residues: CASRDTYYYGYTF. The chain links TRBV6-5 to TRBJ1-2, with a possible D match to TRBD1 (6 bases). Germline V CDR1 and CDR2: MNHEY, SVGAGI. CDR3 length: 13 residues. V was pared by 8 bases and J by 3 bases, with 13 bases between.

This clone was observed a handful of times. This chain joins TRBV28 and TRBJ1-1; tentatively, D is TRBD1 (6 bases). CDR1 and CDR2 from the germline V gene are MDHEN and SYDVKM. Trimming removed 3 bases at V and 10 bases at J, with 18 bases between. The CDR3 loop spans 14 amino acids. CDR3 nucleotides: TGTGCCAGCAGTTTTAAGGGGGTAAGCTCGGGAGCTTTCTTT. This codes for CASSFKGVSSGAFF. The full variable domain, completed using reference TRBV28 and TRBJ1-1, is DVKVTQSSRYLVKRTGEKVFLECVQDMDHENMFWYRQDPGLGLRLIYFSYDVKMKEKGDIPEGYSVSREKKERFSLILESASTNQTSMYLCASSFKGVSSGAFFGQGTRLTVV.

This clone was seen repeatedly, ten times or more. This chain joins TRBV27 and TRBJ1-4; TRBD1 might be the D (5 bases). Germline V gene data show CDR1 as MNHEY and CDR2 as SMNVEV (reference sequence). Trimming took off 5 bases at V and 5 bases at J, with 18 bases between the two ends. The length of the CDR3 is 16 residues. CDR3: CASSVDSALGNEKLFF. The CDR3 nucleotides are TGTGCCAGCAGTGTCGACAGCGCTTTGGGAAATGAAAAACTGTTTTTT.

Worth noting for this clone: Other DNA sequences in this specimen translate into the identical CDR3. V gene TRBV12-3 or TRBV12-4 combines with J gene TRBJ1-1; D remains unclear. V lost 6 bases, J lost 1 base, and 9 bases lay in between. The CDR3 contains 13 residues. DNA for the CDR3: TGTGCCAGCAGGGATGGAGGGAACACTGAAGCTTTCTTT. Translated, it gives CASRDGGNTEAFF.

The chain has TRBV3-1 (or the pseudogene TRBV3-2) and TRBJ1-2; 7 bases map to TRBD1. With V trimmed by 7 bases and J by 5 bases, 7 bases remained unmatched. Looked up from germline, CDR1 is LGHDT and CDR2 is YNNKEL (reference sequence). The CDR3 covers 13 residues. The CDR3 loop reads CASNIQGRYGYTF. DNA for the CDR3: TGTGCCAGCAATATACAGGGGAGATATGGCTACACCTTC.

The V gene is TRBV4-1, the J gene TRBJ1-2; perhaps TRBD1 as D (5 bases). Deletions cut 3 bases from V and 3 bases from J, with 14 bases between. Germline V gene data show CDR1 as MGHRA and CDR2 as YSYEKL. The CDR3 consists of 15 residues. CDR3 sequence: CASSHWAREDYGYTF. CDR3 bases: TGCGCCAGCAGCCATTGGGCCAGGGAGGACTATGGCTACACCTTC.

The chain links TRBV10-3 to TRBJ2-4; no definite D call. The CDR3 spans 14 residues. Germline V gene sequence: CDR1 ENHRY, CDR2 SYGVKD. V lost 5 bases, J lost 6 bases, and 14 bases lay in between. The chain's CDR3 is CAISSERDLNIQYF. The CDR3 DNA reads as TGTGCCATCAGTAGCGAACGTGACCTAAACATTCAGTACTTC.

The CDR3 DNA reads as TGCGCCAGCAGGAGACAGGCCTCCTACGAGCAGTACTTC. Protein: CASRRQASYEQYF. The J gene is TRBJ2-7, the V gene TRBV10-2, with D possibly TRBD1 on 6 matching bases. This CDR3 is built from 13 residues. The ends were cut back, 6 bases at V and 0 bases at J, with 9 bases in the middle. Germline V gene sequence: CDR1 WSHSY, CDR2 SAAADI.

The CDR3 loop is CASSARDREVEAFF. As DNA, the CDR3 is TGTGCCAGCAGCGCCCGGGACAGGGAAGTTGAAGCTTTCTTT. The chain uses TRBV5-4 and TRBJ1-1, with 9 bases matching TRBD1. The CDR3 contains 14 residues. The ends lost 4 bases at V and 7 bases at J; junction bases unmatched: 8. Germline V gene data show CDR1 as SGHNT and CDR2 as YYREEE (reference sequence). Full variable domain (rest looked up from reference TRBV5-4 and TRBJ1-1): ETGVTQSPTHLIKTRGQQVTLRCSSQSGHNTVSWYQQALGQGPQFIFQYYREEENGRGNFPPRFSGLQFPNYSSELNVNALELDDSALYLCASSARDREVEAFFGQGTRLTVV.

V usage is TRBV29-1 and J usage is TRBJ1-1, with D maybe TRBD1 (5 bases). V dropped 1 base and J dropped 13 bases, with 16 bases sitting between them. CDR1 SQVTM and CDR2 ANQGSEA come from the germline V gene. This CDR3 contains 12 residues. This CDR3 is CSVEGGETYSFF. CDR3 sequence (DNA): TGCAGCGTTGAAGGGGGGGAGACCTATAGTTTCTTT.

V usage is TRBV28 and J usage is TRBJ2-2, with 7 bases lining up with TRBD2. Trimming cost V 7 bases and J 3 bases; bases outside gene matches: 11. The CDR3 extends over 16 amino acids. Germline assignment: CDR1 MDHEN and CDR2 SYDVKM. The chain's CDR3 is CASTSSGGGDTGELFF. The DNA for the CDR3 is TGTGCCAGCACCTCTTCTGGCGGGGGAGACACCGGGGAGCTGTTTTTT.

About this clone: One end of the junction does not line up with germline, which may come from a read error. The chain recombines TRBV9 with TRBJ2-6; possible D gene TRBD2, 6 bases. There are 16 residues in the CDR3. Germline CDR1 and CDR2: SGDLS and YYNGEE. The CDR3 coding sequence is TGTGCCAGCAGCGAGCGGGCGGTGTCTGGGACCAACGTCCTGACTTTC. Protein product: CASSERAVSGTNVLTF.

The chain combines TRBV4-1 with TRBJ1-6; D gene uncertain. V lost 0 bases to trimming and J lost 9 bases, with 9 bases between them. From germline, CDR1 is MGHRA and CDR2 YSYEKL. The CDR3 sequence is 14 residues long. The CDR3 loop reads CASSQESPGSPLHF. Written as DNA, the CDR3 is TGCGCCAGCAGCCAAGAATCACCGGGTTCACCCCTCCACTTT.

The DNA of the CDR3 is TGTGCCAGCAGTGATGAGGGGAACACTGAAGCTTTCTTT. Its translation is CASSDEGNTEAFF. The gene calls are TRBV2 and TRBJ1-1, with D unresolved. Germline lookup yields CDR1 SNHLY and CDR2 FYNNEI. The V end lost 3 bases, the J end lost 1 base, and 6 bases lay between the germline ends. The CDR3 covers 13 residues.

The CDR3 coding sequence is TGTGCCAGCAGCTTAGGAGGACTAGCGGACCCCTACGAGCAGTACTTC. It codes for CASSLGGLADPYEQYF. The V call is TRBV7-8, the J call TRBJ2-7, with TRBD2 matching over 10 bases. Germline CDR1 reads SGHVS; CDR2 reads FQNEAQ. CDR3 length: 16 amino acids. The J segment lost 2 bases and the V segment lost 1 base, leaving 5 bases of the junction unmatched.

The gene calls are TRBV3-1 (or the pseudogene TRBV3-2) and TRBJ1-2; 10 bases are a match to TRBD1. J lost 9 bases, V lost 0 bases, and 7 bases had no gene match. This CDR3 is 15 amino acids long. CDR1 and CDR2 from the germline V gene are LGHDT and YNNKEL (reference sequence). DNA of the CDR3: TGTGCCAGCAGCCAAGAAGGGACAGGGGATTCACGCTACACCTTC. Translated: CASSQEGTGDSRYTF.

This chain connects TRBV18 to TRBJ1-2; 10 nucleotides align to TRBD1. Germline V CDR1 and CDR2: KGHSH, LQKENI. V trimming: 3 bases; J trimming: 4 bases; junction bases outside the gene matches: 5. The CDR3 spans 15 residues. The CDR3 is CASSPQGQGVYGYTF. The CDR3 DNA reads TGTGCCAGCTCACCTCAAGGACAGGGGGTCTATGGCTACACCTTC.